This T cell receptor beta chain comes out of a study of shared clonotypes between healthy human individuals (dated by TCRdb to the early 2020s). In terms of the full investigation: The cohort comprised two women and three men aged 18 to 49 years. Libraries were prepared and TCR repertoires were sequenced by different laboratories using diverse techniques, in order to increase sequencing depth and limit assay-specific biases. Between about 0.85 and 8.9 billion PBMCs per donor were obtained by leukapheresis. To estimate repertoire size and how much clonotypes are shared between individuals, the study performed deep sequencing of blood TCR repertoires from five healthy adults. Per donor, three plates each were used for CD4 naive and CD4 memory, two for CD8 naive, and one for CD8 memory. Paper-wide results and their limitations: Sampling was restricted to blood, and TCR repertoires in tissues likely differ from the TCR repertoires found in blood. Larger estimated clonotype richness was generally found for naive subsets than for memory subsets. Higher generation probabilities were observed for clonotypes shared by all four sorted-subset donors than for non-shared clonotypes. The small number of donors limited the genetic and exposure-history diversity represented. About 4.5% of naive CD4, 3.5% of naive CD8, 2% to 2.5% of memory CD4, and less than 0.45% of memory CD8 clonotypes were shared across a few donors. Pairwise subsampling indicated that sequencing depth was expected to affect the degree of clonotype sharing among donors. Incomplete sequencing was indicated by rarefaction of sorted-subset datasets, despite the large sequencing depth.

TCR CDR3 regions were amplified from genomic DNA by multiplex PCR using the deep immunoSEQ assay. Extracted genomic DNA from each cell subset was spread evenly across all wells of several immunoSEQ 96-well plates, with each plate serving as a replicate. Each replicate PCR for sorted subsets received around 200 ng genomic DNA, equal to about 30,000 T cell genomes. Purified libraries were measured with a Qubit 3.0 fluorometer, size-checked on a Bioanalyzer 2100, and measured again with the KAPA Library Quantification kit. Each immunoSEQ 96-well plate was sequenced on its own single-read 150-cycle Illumina NextSeq 550 flow cell. Processing in the source paper ran as follows. Because the immunoSEQ output included only junctional sequences and no quality scores, the filtering could not be the same as the filtering used for full-length reads. To assign V/J genes and CDR3, sequences were annotated against IMGT germline references using PyIR, a Python wrapper for IgBLAST v1.9. Reads were removed for weak V/J assignments (E-value above 1e-6), missing CDR3, stop codons, out-of-frame junctions, or ambiguous translated residues. V3J clonotypes were defined as sequences sharing the same inferred V gene, J gene, and CDR3 amino acid sequence. To compute the percentage overlap between repertoires, the number of shared unique clonotypes was divided by the size of the smaller repertoire. Repertoire richness was assessed with RTK rarefaction, the Chao1 estimator, and Recon v2.1 estimates of unobserved clonotypes. Generation probabilities were computed with OLGA for all TCRbeta clonotypes obtained by the gDNA method from four donors. As stored in TCRdb, this immuneACCESS dataset retains in-frame rearrangements with V and J assigned. A fraction of the clones does not appear; measured against another copy, unresolved V genes explain less than half of the discrepancy, and the remainder lacks a known reason. The DNA was the basis for D and trimming; V, J and clone size are from that table. The sample records about 2.1 million clones, just under 95% of which are singletons. Of the sample, about 1.7% is held by the ten largest clones.

For the CD8 naive samples, CD45RO-negative cells were positively selected for CCR7, yielding a CD45RA+CCR7+ population from which TemRA cells were excluded. The donors were healthy, HIV-negative adults who had no recently reported acute infections or vaccinations. Only Caucasian adults living in Nashville, Tennessee, USA were represented among the donors. Blood was obtained by leukapheresis, after which PBMCs were separated by Ficoll-Histopaque density gradient centrifugation and cryopreserved in liquid nitrogen vapor phase. Purity and quantity of every magnetically sorted T cell population were checked by analytical flow cytometry. From each sorted fraction, genomic DNA was isolated and quantified by UV absorbance on a Nanodrop 2000c. V drops 2 bases and J drops 1 base, leaving 8 bases in between. Taken from cysteine to phenylalanine, the CDR3 has 14 residues. Only the CDR3 DNA is retained, 42 bases long and in frame from the first base. CDR1 and CDR2 (LGHNA, YSLEER) derive from the germline V gene.

A note on this clone: Its antigen is currently not known. No clone much larger than this one lies a single base away; base qualities are absent.

This receptor was obtained from a man between 18 and 29 years old in good health. Some clones in this sample may be carry-over from other donors' samples. The V gene is TRBV4-3 and the J gene is TRBJ1-1, with no D gene named confidently. What was sequenced was naive CD8+ T cells from PBMCs. Taken with the paper, the label for cell subset or site translates to: CD45RA+CCR7+. The sequenced DNA: TGCGCCAGCAGCCAACCCCCAGAGAACACTGAAGCTTTCTTT. The translation is CASSQPPENTEAFF.